What follows is one TCR beta chain and its context. Its antigen is currently not known. Nothing much larger sits one base from this clone, and base qualities are not available. Collaborating institutions collected whole blood in K2EDTA tubes following their own protocols. For TCRbeta analysis, collaborators shipped samples as frozen whole blood, isolated PBMCs, or DNA extracted from either of those sample types. The sample is drawn from a study of blood T cell repertoires in COVID-19 (dated by TCRdb to 2020 to 2022). The study in broad terms: Collaborator samples came from the United States, Italy and Spain and covered acute and convalescent phases of COVID-19. The material from the prospective study consisted of cDNA or gDNA derived from T cells, B-cell-depleted T cells, or PBMCs. Deeply sampled blood TCRbeta repertoires from subjects exposed to, actively infected with, or recovered from COVID-19 were included in the dataset. The repertoires were made available in a free public database intended to serve as a resource for research on the immune response to SARS-CoV-2. Samples came from the ongoing ImmuneRACE study (first 160 participants) plus 1,254 subjects from 6 global collaborators. A de-identified subject ID, COVID-19 status, age in years and sex were almost always included in the sample metadata. Where HLA class I and class II types were available, the types were taken from metadata supplied by the sample provider, not from assay-based typing. The paper's findings and limits, for the study overall: The quantity of clinical and demographic metadata differed by source and by participant and was supplied without curation.

TCRbeta CDR3 regions were amplified from genomic DNA using the immunoSEQ Assay, a bias-controlled multiplex PCR. The published analysis was carried out like this. Within the assay, amplification of reference gene primers was used to estimate how many nucleated cells each sample contained. To quantify the absolute abundance of each unique TCRbeta CDR3 rearrangement, sequence reads were collapsed and filtered. For each sample, productive Simpson clonality was calculated as the square root of Simpson's diversity index over productive rearrangements. TCRdb retrieved this table from immuneACCESS and kept in-frame rearrangements only. Not all clones are present; in checked studies, unresolved V genes account for under half, and no reason is known for the remainder. That table gives V, J and clone size, and the DNA gave D and trimming. This sample gives about 320,000 clones in total; 65% to 90% of them show up just once. The ten largest clones add up to just over 7% of the sample.

The TCR sequence derives from a human donor in a cohort sampled during active COVID-19. Specimen: peripheral blood.

The CDR3 loop reads CASSPTWDTLSSYNSPLHF. The DNA is TGCGCCAGCAGCCCAACATGGGACACCCTTAGCTCCTATAATTCACCCCTCCACTTT. The chain is assembled from TRBV5-1 and TRBJ1-6, and possibly TRBD1, on 6 matching bases. The germline V gene encodes CDR1 SGHRS and CDR2 YFSETQ. Deletion took 4 bases off V and 0 bases off J, with a span of 20 bases between the germline ends. The CDR3 measures 19 amino acids from cysteine to phenylalanine. Only CDR3 DNA is held: 57 bases, read in frame from base 1.